A selection of T cell receptor beta chains follows, all from one sample in a study of response to subunit inactivated influenza vaccine. Using its own MiXCR run on the RT-PCR reads, TCRdb lists one record per CDR3 protein. The table records 290,000 or so distinct CDR3 sequences, around 22% of them present only once. The material sequenced was PBMCs from blood, taken 21 months after vaccination. The receptors originated from a man in his fifties or sixties who received an inactivated influenza vaccine. The CDR3 runs from the conserved cysteine through the conserved F or W. D genes are given only for firm matches. Expanded clones are given a class, and other clones once, few, many or no size at all.

size,D,V,J,CDR3,DNA
few,-,TRBV29-1,TRBJ1-4,CSVTEVGEKLFF,TGCAGCGTCACGGAGGTAGGCGAAAAACTGTTTTTT
-,-,TRBV27,TRBJ1-1,CASSYLPGRKGPITEAFF,TGTGCCAGCAGTTACCTCCCGGGACGGAAAGGACCTATCACTGAAGCTTTCTTT
few,-,TRBV25-1,TRBJ1-6,CASSGPPQGHFHF,TGTGCCAGCAGTGGGCCCCCACAGGGCCATTTCCACTTT
few,TRBD1,TRBV20-1,TRBJ1-1,CSAQTGYPQKTEAFF,TGCAGTGCTCAGACAGGGTACCCACAGAAAACTGAAGCTTTCTTT
-,TRBD1,TRBV7-9,TRBJ1-2,CASSLGSGQGDYGYTF,TGTGCCAGCAGCTTAGGGTCCGGACAGGGGGACTATGGCTACACCTTC
few,-,TRBV20-1,TRBJ1-4,CSARDRRGEKLFF,TGCAGTGCTAGAGATCGGCGTGGTGAAAAACTGTTTTTT
few,TRBD1,TRBV4-1,TRBJ1-1,CASRNMGGQVGSEAFF,TGCGCCAGCAGAAATATGGGGGGACAGGTTGGGTCTGAAGCTTTCTTT
-,-,TRBV4-2,TRBJ1-5,CASSQDGAPNQPQHF,TGTGCCAGCAGCCAAGATGGGGCCCCAAATCAGCCCCAGCATTTT
-,TRBD1,TRBV27,TRBJ1-6,CASSLQGALDSPLHF,TGTGCCAGCAGTTTACAGGGGGCGCTTGATTCACCCCTCCACTTT
few,-,TRBV7-9,TRBJ2-6,CASSRRTGANVLTF,TGTGCCAGCAGCCGTAGGACTGGGGCCAACGTCCTGACTTTC
many,-,TRBV4-2,TRBJ1-1,CASSQDRWGRDTEAFF,TGTGCCAGCAGCCAAGATAGGTGGGGGCGAGACACTGAAGCTTTCTTT
-,TRBD1,TRBV4-2,TRBJ1-2,CASSQRTGADYGYTF,TGTGCCAGCAGCCAGAGAACAGGGGCAGACTATGGCTACACCTTC
few,-,TRBV20-1,TRBJ2-7,CSARGYSYEQYF,TGCAGTGCTAGAGGGTACTCCTACGAGCAGTACTTC
many,-,TRBV28,TRBJ1-6,CASTPYSSYNSPLHF,TGTGCCAGCACCCCCTATAGCTCCTATAATTCACCCCTCCACTTT
-,TRBD1,TRBV6-1,TRBJ1-5,CASRPLGQGARQPQHF,TGTGCCAGCAGACCATTGGGACAGGGGGCTCGACAGCCCCAGCATTTT
few,-,TRBV5-1,TRBJ1-1,CASSWGRRGTEAFF,TGCGCCAGCAGCTGGGGACGCCGAGGGACTGAAGCTTTCTTT
-,-,TRBV7-3,TRBJ1-1,CASSQTSGGSTEAFF,TGTGCCAGCAGCCAAACTTCGGGCGGGTCCACTGAAGCTTTCTTT
many,TRBD1,TRBV7-2,TRBJ1-4,CASSSPGQGPEKLFF,TGTGCCAGCAGCTCTCCGGGACAGGGACCCGAAAAACTGTTTTTT
many,TRBD1,TRBV18,TRBJ2-1,CASSPGTGSYNEQFF,TGTGCCAGCTCACCGGGGACAGGCTCCTACAATGAGCAGTTCTTC
few,TRBD1,TRBV29-1,TRBJ1-6,CSETSGTDNSPLHF,TGCAGCGAGACATCCGGGACAGATAATTCACCCCTCCACTTT
-,-,TRBV5-1,TRBJ1-5,CASSLDALGQIHQPQHF,TGCGCCAGCAGCTTGGACGCTCTCGGGCAGATTCATCAGCCCCAGCATTTT
-,-,TRBV20-1,TRBJ1-1,CSAREIGAGTEAFF,TGCAGTGCTAGAGAAATAGGGGCGGGCACTGAAGCTTTCTTT
few,-,TRBV12-3/TRBV12-4,TRBJ2-2,CASSLGQGMAGTGELFF,TGTGCCAGCAGTTTAGGCCAGGGTATGGCGGGCACCGGGGAGCTGTTTTTT
few,-,TRBV28,TRBJ1-6,CASSRPRWGSPLHF,TGTGCCAGCAGCAGACCACGATGGGGTTCACCCCTCCACTTT
many,-,TRBV12-3/TRBV12-4,TRBJ1-6,CASSLGDRLNSPLHF,TGTGCCAGCAGTTTAGGAGACAGACTTAATTCACCCCTCCACTTT
-,TRBD1,TRBV30,TRBJ1-2,CAWSRDRGIGYTF,TGTGCCTGGAGCCGGGACAGGGGGATCGGCTACACCTTC
-,-,TRBV29-1,TRBJ2-2,CSVEGFAGTGELFF,TGCAGCGTTGAAGGGTTTGCGGGCACCGGGGAGCTGTTTTTT
few,-,TRBV12-3/TRBV12-4,TRBJ1-4,CASSTSPEKLFF,TGTGCCAGCAGTACCTCCCCCGAAAAACTGTTTTTT
-,-,TRBV4-3,TRBJ2-7,CASSQTLLSYEQYF,TGCGCCAGCAGCCAGACACTACTTTCCTACGAGCAGTACTTC
-,-,TRBV28,TRBJ2-1,CASTSLGAGNEQFF,TGTGCCAGCACCTCTCTCGGGGCGGGAAATGAGCAGTTCTTC
-,-,TRBV9,TRBJ2-7,CASSVGPGRSYEQYF,TGTGCCAGCAGCGTAGGTCCAGGCAGGTCCTACGAGCAGTACTTC
few,-,TRBV20-1,TRBJ1-1,CSARDASLGTEAFF,TGCAGTGCTAGAGATGCAAGCTTAGGCACTGAAGCTTTCTTT
-,-,TRBV27,TRBJ2-3,CASSPKMTITDTQYF,TGTGCCAGCAGTCCTAAGATGACCATCACAGATACGCAGTATTTT
-,-,TRBV11-2,TRBJ1-1,CASSFNGIVEAFF,TGTGCCAGCAGCTTTAACGGGATCGTTGAAGCTTTCTTT
-,TRBD2,TRBV11-2,TRBJ2-5,CASRLAGSETQYF,TGTGCCAGCAGACTAGCGGGCTCAGAGACCCAGTACTTC
-,-,TRBV28,TRBJ2-2,CASSFYTGSTLSNTGELFF,TGTGCCAGCAGTTTTTATACAGGATCTACTCTATCGAACACCGGGGAGCTGTTTTTT
-,-,TRBV3-1,TRBJ1-3,CASSTSSQTGTGNTIYF,TGTGCCAGCAGCACAAGTTCGCAAACAGGGACTGGAAACACCATATATTTT
-,-,TRBV5-6,TRBJ1-5,CASSLGQRNQAQHF,TGTGCCAGCAGCTTGGGGCAGAGAAATCAGGCCCAGCATTTT
-,-,TRBV27,TRBJ2-5,CARPLPGESQETQYF,TGTGCCAGACCTCTGCCAGGGGAATCCCAAGAGACCCAGTACTTC
-,-,TRBV7-9,TRBJ2-3,CASSMFLTGSDTQYF,TGTGCCAGCAGCATGTTTCTGACAGGTTCAGATACGCAGTATTTT
-,-,TRBV5-6,TRBJ1-1,CASSLAPVVNTEAFF,TGTGCCAGCAGCTTGGCGCCGGTTGTGAACACTGAAGCTTTCTTT
few,-,TRBV20-1,TRBJ2-5,CSVRPFKGDQETQYF,TGCAGTGTTCGGCCCTTCAAGGGGGACCAAGAGACCCAGTACTTC
-,-,TRBV6-2/TRBV6-3,TRBJ2-7,CASSYSAVFYEQYF,TGTGCCAGCAGTTACTCGGCGGTTTTCTACGAGCAGTACTTC
few,-,TRBV6-2/TRBV6-3,TRBJ1-6,CASSKRQNSPLHF,TGTGCCAGCAGCAAGAGACAGAATTCACCCCTCCACTTT
many,-,TRBV3-1,TRBJ1-1,CASSLLGANTEAFF,TGTGCCAGCAGCCTCCTAGGGGCCAACACTGAAGCTTTCTTT
-,TRBD1,TRBV7-9,TRBJ1-1,CASFNLRDSYEAFF,TGTGCCAGCTTCAATCTGAGGGACAGCTATGAAGCTTTCTTT
many,-,TRBV12-3/TRBV12-4,TRBJ1-6,CASSLAGPDNSPLHF,TGTGCCAGCAGTTTGGCGGGTCCAGATAATTCACCCCTCCACTTT
-,TRBD1,TRBV5-5,TRBJ2-5,CASSSGTGNGETQYF,TGTGCCAGCAGCTCAGGGACAGGGAATGGTGAGACCCAGTACTTC
-,-,TRBV20-1,TRBJ2-7,CSARANSLYEQYF,TGCAGTGCTAGAGCGAACAGCCTCTACGAGCAGTACTTC